This T cell receptor beta chain was recovered during a study of shared clonotypes between healthy human individuals. Regarding the study as a whole: On the whole, naive subsets had larger estimated richness than memory subsets had.

Profiling relied on immunoSEQ multiplex PCR, and the TCRdb table lists in-frame clones only, not all of them. This table has about 2.3 million clones, approximately 95% appearing once. Concerning this clone itself: Its antigen is unknown.

Germline loops: CDR1 MDHEN, CDR2 SYDVKM. Trimming left V 8 bases short and J 8 bases short, with 18 bases between. CDR3 length equals 14 residues. This chain links TRBV28 with TRBJ1-4, with D maybe TRBD1 (6 bases). The specimen sequenced was naive CD4+ T cells from PBMCs. Documented subset: CD45RA+ positively selected. This clonotype was sampled from a man aged 18 to 30 in good health. Some clones in this sample may be carry-over from other donors' samples. CDR3 loop: CASLTTGRNEKLFF. CDR3 nucleotide sequence: TGTGCCAGCCTCACCACAGGGCGGAACGAAAAACTGTTTTTT.